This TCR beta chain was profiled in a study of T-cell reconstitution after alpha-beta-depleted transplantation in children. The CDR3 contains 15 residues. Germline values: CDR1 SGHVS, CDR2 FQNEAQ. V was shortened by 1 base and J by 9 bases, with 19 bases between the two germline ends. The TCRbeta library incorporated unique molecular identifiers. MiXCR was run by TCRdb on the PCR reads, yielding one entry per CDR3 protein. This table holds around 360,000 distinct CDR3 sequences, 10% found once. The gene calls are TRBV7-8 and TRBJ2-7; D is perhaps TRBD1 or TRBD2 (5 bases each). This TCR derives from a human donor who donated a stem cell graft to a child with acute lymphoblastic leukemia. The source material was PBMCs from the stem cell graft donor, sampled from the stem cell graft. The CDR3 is CASSLEVAGVGGQYF. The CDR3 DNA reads TGTGCCAGCAGCTTAGAAGTAGCCGGCGTTGGGGGGCAGTACTTC.